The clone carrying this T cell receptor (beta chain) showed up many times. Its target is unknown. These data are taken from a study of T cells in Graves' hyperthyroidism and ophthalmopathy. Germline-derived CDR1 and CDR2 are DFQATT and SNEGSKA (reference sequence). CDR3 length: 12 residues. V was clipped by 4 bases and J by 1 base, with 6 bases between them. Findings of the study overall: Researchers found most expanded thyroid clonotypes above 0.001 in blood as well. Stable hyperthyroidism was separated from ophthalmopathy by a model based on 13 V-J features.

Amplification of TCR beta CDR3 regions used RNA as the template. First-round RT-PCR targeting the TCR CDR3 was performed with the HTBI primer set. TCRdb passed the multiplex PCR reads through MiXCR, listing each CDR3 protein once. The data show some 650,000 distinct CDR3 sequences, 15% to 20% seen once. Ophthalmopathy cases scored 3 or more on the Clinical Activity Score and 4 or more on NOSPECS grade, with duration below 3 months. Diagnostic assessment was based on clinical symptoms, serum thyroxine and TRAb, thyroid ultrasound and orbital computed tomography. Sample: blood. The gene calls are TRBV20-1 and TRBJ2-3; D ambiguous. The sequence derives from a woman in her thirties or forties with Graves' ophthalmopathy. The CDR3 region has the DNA TGCAGTGCTACCGCGGGCACAGATACGCAGTATTTT. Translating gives CSATAGTDTQYF.